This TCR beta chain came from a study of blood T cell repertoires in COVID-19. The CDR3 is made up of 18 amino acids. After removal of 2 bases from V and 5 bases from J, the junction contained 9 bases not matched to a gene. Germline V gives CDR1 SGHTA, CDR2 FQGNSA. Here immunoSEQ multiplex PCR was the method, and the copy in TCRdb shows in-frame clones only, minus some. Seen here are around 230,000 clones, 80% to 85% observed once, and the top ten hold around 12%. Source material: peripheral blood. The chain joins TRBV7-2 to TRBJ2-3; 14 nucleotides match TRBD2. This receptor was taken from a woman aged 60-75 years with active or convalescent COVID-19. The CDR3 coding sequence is TGTGCCAGCAGCTTAATGACTAGCGGGGGGGCACGCGGAGATACGCAGTATTTT. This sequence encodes CASSLMTSGGARGDTQYF.